The clone carrying this T cell receptor beta chain was seen more than once but under ten times. Antigen unknown. Generated by immunoSEQ multiplex PCR, the TCRdb table keeps only in-frame clones and is missing some. The sample has 6,000 to 7,500 clones; 65% to 80% are singletons. This specimen belongs to a study of PD-1 blockade in classical Hodgkin lymphoma. Study-level findings and limits: Partial responders and progressors had significantly lower baseline TCR diversity. It was reported that newly diagnosed patients had less baseline TCR diversity than healthy donors.

This sample's time point: cycle 4 day 1 (C4D1), after five to seven weeks of nivolumab. Brentuximab vedotin exposure varied, and every patient relapsed after autologous stem cell transplantation. Patients showed best responses of complete response, partial response or progressive disease. The sample here was peripheral blood mononuclear cells (PBMCs), taken before the fourth cycle of nivolumab. The sequence was collected from a human donor with classical Hodgkin lymphoma.

The CDR3, as DNA: TGCGCCAGCAGGCGGGAGACCGGGGAGCTGTTTTTT. This encodes CASRRETGELFF. V is TRBV4-1 and J is TRBJ2-2, with 7 bases matching TRBD2. The V segment lost 6 bases and the J segment 5 bases; nucleotides outside the gene matches: 0. The CDR3 loop spans 12 amino acids. Germline-derived CDR1 and CDR2 are MGHRA and YSYEKL.